The 20 T cell receptor beta chains in this list originate from one sample, sequenced in a study of T cells in Graves' hyperthyroidism and ophthalmopathy. Amplification of TCR beta CDR3 regions was performed using RNA transcripts as template. With the HTBI primer set, the TCR CDR3 went through a first round of RT-PCR. TCRdb re-called the multiplex PCR reads with MiXCR, one entry per CDR3 protein. This sample has 500,000 to 650,000 distinct CDR3 sequences, with around 20% found just once. The sequenced sample consisted of blood. These receptors were obtained from a man aged 40-49 years with Graves' ophthalmopathy.

This clonotype was observed many times. The V gene is TRBV20-1, the J gene TRBJ2-1; 7 bases map to TRBD2. In germline, CDR1 is DFQATT, CDR2 SNEGSKA (reference sequence). The CDR3 has 12 amino acids. After removal of 4 bases from V and 6 bases from J, the junction contained 3 bases not matched to a gene. The DNA of the CDR3 is TGCAGTGCTATGAGGGAGGGCAATGAGCAGTTCTTC. It encodes CSAMREGNEQFF.

This clonotype was detected ten times or more. V and J are TRBV18 and TRBJ2-7, with 9 nucleotides matching TRBD2. Germline CDR1 KGHSH, CDR2 LQKENI. This CDR3 spans 15 amino acids. V was pared by 6 bases and J by 0 bases, with 6 bases of the junction left unmatched. As DNA, the CDR3 is TGTGCCAGCTCTAGGACTAGCGTTAACTCCTACGAGCAGTACTTC. Residues: CASSRTSVNSYEQYF.

This clonotype was detected only a few times. The V gene is TRBV20-1, the J gene TRBJ1-6; no firm D call. Germline V gene lookup returns CDR1 DFQATT and CDR2 SNEGSKA (reference sequence). The CDR3 has 16 amino acids. V was cut by 0 bases and J by 2 bases, with 11 bases left in between. The CDR3 DNA follows: TGCAGTGCTAGAGACAATAGGAGTCCCTATAATTCACCCCTCCACTTT. It codes for CSARDNRSPYNSPLHF.

This clonotype was seen at least ten times. V gene TRBV12-3 or TRBV12-4 combines with J gene TRBJ1-5; no clear D gene. V was clipped by 6 bases and J by 9 bases, with 12 bases between them. The CDR3 has 12 residues. CDR3 coding DNA: TGTGCCAGCAGCCCCGGGGAGCGGCCCCAGCATTTT. Translating gives CASSPGERPQHF.

With regard to this clonotype: A much larger clone lies a single base off, so this may be a read error. The chain links TRBV2 to TRBJ1-2, with D possibly matching TRBD1 (5 bases). Germline CDR1 and CDR2: SNHLY and FYNNEI. The CDR3 has 13 residues. CDR3 in DNA: TGTGCCAGCAGTGTAGCCAGGGAGGTTGGCTGCACCTTC. Translated, it gives CASSVAREVGCTF.

In nucleotides, the CDR3 is TGTGCCAGCAGTTACGGCTATCAGCCCCAGCATTTT. Translation gives CASSYGYQPQHF. The genes are TRBV6-2 or TRBV6-3 and TRBJ1-5; D gene unclear. This CDR3 has 12 amino acids. Germline CDR1 reads MNHEY; CDR2 reads SVGEGT. The V end was cut by 2 bases, the J end by 5 bases, with 4 bases between.

The chain combines TRBV7-8 with TRBJ2-5; 11 bases align to TRBD1. Germline V CDR1 and CDR2: SGHVS, FQNEAQ. V shed 4 bases, J shed 5 bases, and the junction held 12 bases outside the gene matches. The CDR3 is made up of 17 amino acids. The CDR3 reads CASSSGTGGPLGETQYF. CDR3 in DNA: TGTGCCAGCAGCTCCGGGACAGGGGGGCCCCTCGGGGAGACCCAGTACTTC.

The table lists this clonotype with many counts. The chain employs TRBV6-1 and TRBJ1-1; 12 nucleotides match TRBD1. CDR3 length: 17 residues. Germline CDR1 is MNHNS and CDR2 is SASEGT. J lost 6 bases, V lost 5 bases, and 13 bases had no gene match. CDR3 coding DNA: TGTGCCAGCAGTTTAGGGACAGGGGGCGCGAGGGGGTCTGAAGCTTTCTTT. Residues: CASSLGTGGARGSEAFF.

In its sample, this clonotype was seen many times. This chain connects TRBV7-3 to TRBJ1-1; D gene unclear. Trimming stripped 4 bases from V and 3 bases from J, with 9 bases between. Looked up from germline, CDR1 is SGHTA and CDR2 is FQGTGA. The CDR3 is made up of 13 amino acids. Here the CDR3 reads CASSSQRDTEAFF. The CDR3 nucleotides are TGTGCCAGCAGCTCTCAGAGGGACACTGAAGCTTTCTTT.

This clonotype was recorded at least ten times. This chain joins TRBV27 and TRBJ1-2, with 7 nucleotides matching TRBD1. Germline V gene sequence: CDR1 MNHEY, CDR2 SMNVEV (reference sequence). V shed 6 bases, J shed 8 bases, and the junction held 9 bases outside the gene matches. The CDR3 totals 13 residues. The CDR3 DNA follows: TGTGCCAGCAGGAAGACAGGGATGAGCGGCTACACCTTC. This encodes CASRKTGMSGYTF.

This clonotype was detected a few times. The V gene is TRBV20-1, the J gene TRBJ1-2; no firm D call. CDR1 is DFQATT, CDR2 SNEGSKA, per germline (reference sequence). This CDR3 comprises 12 residues. V gave up 1 base and J gave up 4 bases, with 7 bases separating them. CDR3 residues: CSARVRAYGYTF. CDR3 nucleotide sequence: TGCAGTGCTAGAGTCCGGGCCTATGGCTACACCTTC.

The chain is built from TRBV30 and TRBJ2-3; TRBD2 matches at 11 bases. The V segment lost 4 bases and the J segment 3 bases; nucleotides outside the gene matches: 12. Germline CDR1 is GTSNPN and CDR2 is SVGIG (reference sequence). The CDR3 totals 17 residues. CDR3 bases: TGTGCCTGGATGGGTATTAGCGGGAGGGCCGGAACAGATACGCAGTATTTT. It is translated as CAWMGISGRAGTDTQYF. Looking up the rest from reference TRBV30 and TRBJ2-3 gives the full variable domain: SQTIHQWPATLVQPVGSPLSLECTVEGTSNPNLYWYRQAAGRGLQLLFYSVGIGQISSEVPQNLSASRPQDRQFILSSKKLLLSDSGFYLCAWMGISGRAGTDTQYFGPGTRLTVL.

This clonotype came up once. The chain joins TRBV15 to TRBJ2-5; 16 bases fit TRBD2. The J call is in doubt because the DNA end fits TRBJ2-1 better. CDR3 size: 19 residues. In germline, CDR1 is LNHNV, CDR2 YYDKDF (reference sequence). In nucleotides, the CDR3 is TGTGCCACCAGCAGAGGTGGGACTAGCGGGGGGGCCGAAATTGGGACCCAGTTCTTC. Translation gives CATSRGGTSGGAEIGTQFF.

The CDR3 loop reads CASGLQGAYEQYF. CDR3 DNA: TGTGCCAGCGGGTTACAGGGGGCCTACGAGCAGTACTTC. The V call is TRBV2, the J call TRBJ2-7; 8 nucleotides agree with TRBD1. Trimming cost V 8 bases and J 2 bases; bases outside gene matches: 5. Germline values: CDR1 SNHLY, CDR2 FYNNEI. This CDR3 is built from 13 residues.

This clonotype was observed many times. The chain combines TRBV19 with TRBJ1-5; tentative D call: TRBD1 (5 bases). Per the germline V gene, CDR1 is LNHDA and CDR2 is SQIVND (reference sequence). CDR3 length: 15 amino acids. Trimming left V 5 bases short and J 2 bases short, with 13 bases between. The CDR3 loop is CASSAGTFGNQPQHF. The CDR3 DNA reads TGTGCCAGTAGTGCCGGGACTTTTGGCAATCAGCCCCAGCATTTT.

The V and J genes are TRBV10-3 and TRBJ2-7; no clear D. The V gene lost 10 bases and the J gene lost 1 base, with 11 bases spanning the gap. The germline CDR1 and CDR2 sequences are ENHRY and SYGVKD. The CDR3 runs to 12 residues. CDR3 sequence: CASNDGSYEQYF. The CDR3 region has the DNA TGTGCCAGCAACGACGGGTCCTACGAGCAGTACTTC.

The table lists this clonotype with a few counts. This chain joins TRBV7-6 and TRBJ2-1, with TRBD1 as a possible D gene (6 bases). V gave up 1 base and J gave up 3 bases, with 13 bases separating them. The CDR3 loop spans 16 amino acids. The germline V gene encodes CDR1 SGHVS and CDR2 FNYEAQ. The CDR3 is CASSLGIDRFYNEQFF. As DNA, the CDR3 is TGTGCCAGCAGCTTAGGAATTGACAGGTTCTACAATGAGCAGTTCTTC.

The chain combines TRBV27 with TRBJ1-4; 11 positions match TRBD1. V was pared by 2 bases and J by 9 bases, with 5 bases of the junction left unmatched. The V gene's germline CDR1 is MNHEY and CDR2 SMNVEV (reference sequence). This CDR3 has 15 amino acids. CDR3: CASSLLGDRGKKLFF. The CDR3 bases are TGTGCCAGCAGTTTACTTGGGGACAGGGGGAAAAAACTGTTTTTT. The variable domain in full, with the rest retrieved from reference TRBV27 and TRBJ1-4, is EAQVTQNPRYLITVTGKKLTVTCSQNMNHEYMSWYRQDPGLGLRQIYYSMNVEVTDKGDVPEGYKVSRKEKRNFPLILESPSPNQTSLYFCASSLLGDRGKKLFFGSGTQLSVL.

This clonotype was recorded at least ten times. This rearrangement joins TRBV2 to TRBJ2-3, with TRBD1 matching 8 bases. Germline assignment: CDR1 SNHLY and CDR2 FYNNEI. V lost 4 bases and J lost 7; bases outside the gene matches: 4. The CDR3 runs to 13 residues. The CDR3, as DNA: TGTGCCAGCAGTGCCACAGGGGGTCATACGCAGTATTTT. Translated: CASSATGGHTQYF.

The CDR3 DNA reads as TGCGCCAGCAGCTTAAGCGGTGTGACCGGGGAGCTGTTTTTT. It specifies CASSLSGVTGELFF. The gene calls are TRBV5-1 and TRBJ2-2; perhaps TRBD2 as D (5 bases). The germline V gene has CDR1 SGHRS and CDR2 YFSETQ. This CDR3 spans 14 amino acids. Trimming removed 2 bases from V and 5 bases from J, with 10 bases in between.